This record concerns one TCR beta chain sequence. CDR3 length equals 15 residues. This entry belongs to a study of identical twins. With template switching, a universal primer site was added, and the cDNA carried unique molecular identifiers. TCRdb called the 5' RACE reads again in MiXCR, with one record for every CDR3 protein. Among 400,000 to 550,000 distinct CDR3 sequences listed, 24% were seen once. This sample was shared with a second study, whose subject was T cells expressing NK-cell markers. That report notes: In the group of eight sequenced donors, seven were HCMV-seropositive and one was seronegative.

Sequencing input: CD4+ T cells sorted from blood. The chain couples TRBV21-1 to TRBJ2-5; no DNA check was done on the table's D call, TRBD2. TRBV21-1 is assigned pseudogene status. This clonotype originated in a woman aged 18-29 years in good health. The CDR3 DNA reads as TGTGCCAGCAGCAAAGGGGGCACTAGCCAAGAGACCCAGTACTTC. Its translation is CASSKGGTSQETQYF.